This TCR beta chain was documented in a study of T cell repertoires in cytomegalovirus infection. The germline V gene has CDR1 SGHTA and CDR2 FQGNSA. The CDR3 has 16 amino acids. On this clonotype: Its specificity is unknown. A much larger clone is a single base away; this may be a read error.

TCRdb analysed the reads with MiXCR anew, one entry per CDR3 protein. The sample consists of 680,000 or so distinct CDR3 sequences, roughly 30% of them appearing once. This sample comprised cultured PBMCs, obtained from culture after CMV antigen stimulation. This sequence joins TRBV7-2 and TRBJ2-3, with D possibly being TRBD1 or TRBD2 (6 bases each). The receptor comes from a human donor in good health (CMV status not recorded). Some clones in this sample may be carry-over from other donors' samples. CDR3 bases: TGTGCCAACAGCCCCCCGGTGGGGGGCGGGACAGATACGCAGTATTTT. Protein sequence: CANSPPVGGGTDTQYF.